The 8 T cell receptor beta chains below come from one sample, sequenced in a study of T cell responses to AZD1222 COVID-19 vaccine. Using immunoSEQ multiplex PCR, the repertoire was profiled, and TCRdb retains in-frame clones only, with some absent. The repertoire holds 190,000 or so clones, more than 75% seen once, with 25% to 30% in the top ten. This material consisted of peripheral blood, taken 28 days after the second AZD1222 dose. Every receptor here comes from an adult who received the AZD1222 COVID-19 vaccine.

This CDR3 reads CASNGQGRGNYGYTF. CDR3 DNA sequence: TGTGCCAGCAATGGACAGGGCCGGGGGAACTATGGCTACACCTTC. This sequence joins TRBV2 and TRBJ1-2; 8 nucleotides agree with TRBD1. After removal of 7 bases from V and 2 bases from J, the junction contained 9 bases not matched to a gene. This CDR3 comprises 15 residues. The V gene's germline CDR1 is SNHLY and CDR2 FYNNEI.

The J gene is TRBJ2-5, the V gene TRBV6-5; possibly TRBD2 for D (5 bases). Germline lookup yields CDR1 MNHEY and CDR2 SVGAGI. CDR3 size: 15 residues. Trimming stripped 6 bases from V and 5 bases from J, with 19 bases between. CDR3 residues: CASRSAEGRGETQYF. The CDR3 DNA is TGTGCCAGCAGATCCGCAGAGGGAAGAGGGGAGACCCAGTACTTC.

The genes are TRBV28 and TRBJ2-5; D is unresolved. V dropped 6 bases and J dropped 5 bases, with 13 bases sitting between them. This CDR3 has 13 residues. The V gene's germline CDR1 is MDHEN and CDR2 SYDVKM. The CDR3 protein is CASSLGNGETQYF. CDR3 coding DNA: TGTGCCAGCAGCCTAGGGAACGGTGAGACCCAGTACTTC. The variable domain in full, with the rest retrieved from reference TRBV28 and TRBJ2-5, is DVKVTQSSRYLVKRTGEKVFLECVQDMDHENMFWYRQDPGLGLRLIYFSYDVKMKEKGDIPEGYSVSREKKERFSLILESASTNQTSMYLCASSLGNGETQYFGPGTRLLVL.

This clone was seen a single time. V is TRBV7-9 and J is TRBJ2-1; 7 nucleotides align to TRBD1. Germline V gives CDR1 SEHNR, CDR2 FQNEAQ (reference sequence). The CDR3 runs 16 residues. After removal of 5 bases from V and 6 bases from J, the junction contained 13 bases not matched to a gene. CDR3: CASSDRDRALSNEQFF. CDR3 nucleotides: TGTGCCAGCAGCGACCGAGACAGGGCCCTCAGCAATGAGCAGTTCTTC. Filled out from reference TRBV7-9 and TRBJ2-1, the complete variable domain reads DTGVSQNPRHKITKRGQNVTFRCDPISEHNRLYWYRQTLGQGPEFLTYFQNEAQLEKSRLLSDRFSAERPKGSFSTLEIQRTEQGDSAMYLCASSDRDRALSNEQFFGPGTRLTVL.

The CDR3 region has the DNA TGTGCCAGCAGCCAAGATGCAGGACGGAGCTACACCTTC. It specifies CASSQDAGRSYTF. The rearrangement uses TRBV3-1 (or the pseudogene TRBV3-2) and TRBJ1-2; D remains unclear. Germline-derived CDR1 and CDR2 are LGHDT and YNNKEL (reference sequence). This CDR3 contains 13 residues. The V and J ends lost 0 bases and 9 bases respectively, with 11 bases between them.

CDR3 nucleotides: TGTGCCAGTAGTATGGGGGGACAGGGAACAGATACGCAGTATTTT. Translated: CASSMGGQGTDTQYF. The V gene is TRBV19, the J gene TRBJ2-3; 9 bases align to TRBD1. The germline V gene has CDR1 LNHDA and CDR2 SQIVND (reference sequence). This CDR3 spans 15 amino acids. The V and J ends lost 3 bases and 3 bases, in that order; junction bases with no gene match: 4. Based on the CDR3 plus reference TRBV19 and TRBJ2-3, the full variable domain is DGGITQSPKYLFRKEGQNVTLSCEQNLNHDAMYWYRQDPGQGLRLIYYSQIVNDFQKGDIAEGYSVSREKKESFPLTVTSAQKNPTAFYLCASSMGGQGTDTQYFGPGTRLTVL.

The chain carries TRBV7-9 and TRBJ2-2; 9 positions match TRBD1. CDR3 length: 15 residues. J lost 3 bases, V lost 5 bases, and 4 bases had no gene match. Germline V gene sequence: CDR1 SEHNR, CDR2 FQNEAQ (reference sequence). CDR3 sequence: CASSQGQGYTGELFF. CDR3 nucleotides: TGTGCCAGCAGCCAGGGACAGGGCTACACCGGGGAGCTGTTTTTT. Full variable domain (outside the CDR3, taken from reference TRBV7-9 and TRBJ2-2): DTGVSQNPRHKITKRGQNVTFRCDPISEHNRLYWYRQTLGQGPEFLTYFQNEAQLEKSRLLSDRFSAERPKGSFSTLEIQRTEQGDSAMYLCASSQGQGYTGELFFGEGSRLTVL.

The genes are TRBV28 and TRBJ1-2, with D unresolved. The germline gives CDR1 MDHEN, CDR2 SYDVKM. V lost 6 bases to trimming and J lost 8 bases, with 13 bases between them. The CDR3 spans 12 residues. CDR3 amino acids: CASSTTVWGYTF. The CDR3 DNA is TGTGCCAGCAGCACTACCGTTTGGGGCTACACCTTC.